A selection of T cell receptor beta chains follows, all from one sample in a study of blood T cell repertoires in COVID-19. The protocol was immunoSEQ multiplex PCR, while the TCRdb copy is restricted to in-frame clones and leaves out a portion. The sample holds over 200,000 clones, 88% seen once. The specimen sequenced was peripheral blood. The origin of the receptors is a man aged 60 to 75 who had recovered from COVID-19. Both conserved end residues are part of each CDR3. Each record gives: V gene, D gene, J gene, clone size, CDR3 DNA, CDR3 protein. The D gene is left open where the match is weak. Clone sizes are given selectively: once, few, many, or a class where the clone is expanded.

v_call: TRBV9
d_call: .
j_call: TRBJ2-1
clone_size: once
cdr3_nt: TGTGCCAGCAGCGTCGGAGCGGTTTCCTACAATGAGCAGTTCTTC
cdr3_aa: CASSVGAVSYNEQFF

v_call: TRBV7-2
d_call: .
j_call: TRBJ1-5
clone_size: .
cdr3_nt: TGTGCCAGCAGCTTAGAATATAGCAATCAGCCCCAGCATTTT
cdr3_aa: CASSLEYSNQPQHF

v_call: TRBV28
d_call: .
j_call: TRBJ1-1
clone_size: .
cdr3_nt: TGTGCCAGCAGCTCCGTCAGGGGTGGTTTCTTT
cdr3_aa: CASSSVRGGFF

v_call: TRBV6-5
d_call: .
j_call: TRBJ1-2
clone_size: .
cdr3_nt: TGTGCCAGCAGTTACCTGACCGGGATCTCCTATGGCTACACCTTC
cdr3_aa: CASSYLTGISYGYTF

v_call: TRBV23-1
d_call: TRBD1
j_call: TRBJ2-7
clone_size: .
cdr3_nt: TGCGCCAGCAGTCGCACGGGACAGGACTCCTACGAGCAGTACTTC
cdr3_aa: CASSRTGQDSYEQYF

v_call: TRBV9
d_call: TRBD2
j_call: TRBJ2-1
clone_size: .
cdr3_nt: TGTGCCAGCAGCGCGGGACTAGCGGGCTACAATGAGCAGTTCTTC
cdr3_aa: CASSAGLAGYNEQFF

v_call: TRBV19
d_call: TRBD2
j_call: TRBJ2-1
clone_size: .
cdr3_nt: TGTGCCAGTAGTAGAATGACTAGCGGGGGGGCATGGAATGAGCAGTTCTTC
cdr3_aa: CASSRMTSGGAWNEQFF

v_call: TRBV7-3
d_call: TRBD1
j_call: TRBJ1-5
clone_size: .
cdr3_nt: TGTGCCAGCAGCACCGGGACAGGGGATACCCAGCATTTT
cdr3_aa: CASSTGTGDTQHF

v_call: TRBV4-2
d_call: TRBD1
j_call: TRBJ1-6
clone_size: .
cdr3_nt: TGTGCCAGCAGCCAAATTGACAGGGACAATTCACCCCTCCACTTT
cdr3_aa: CASSQIDRDNSPLHF

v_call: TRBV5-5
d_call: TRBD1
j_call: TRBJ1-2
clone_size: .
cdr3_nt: TGTGCCAGCAGCCTCCAGGGGGCCTGGAGGGGCTACACCTTC
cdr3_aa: CASSLQGAWRGYTF

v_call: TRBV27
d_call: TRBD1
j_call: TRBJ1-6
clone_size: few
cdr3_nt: TGTGCCAGCCAGGACAGGGGGTATTCACCCCTCCACTTT
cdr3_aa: CASQDRGYSPLHF

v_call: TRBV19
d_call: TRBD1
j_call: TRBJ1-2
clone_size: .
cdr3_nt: TGTGCCAGTAGTATTTTAGGGACAGCTAAACTTTTCAACTATGGCTACACCTTC
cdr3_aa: CASSILGTAKLFNYGYTF

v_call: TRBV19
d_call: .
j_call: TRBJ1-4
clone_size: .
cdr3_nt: TGTGCCAGTAGGGGCGGGCCCACTAATGAAAAACTGTTTTTT
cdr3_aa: CASRGGPTNEKLFF

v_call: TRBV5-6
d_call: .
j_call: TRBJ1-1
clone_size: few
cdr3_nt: TGTGCCAGCAGCTTGGCCAGTGAAGCTTTCTTT
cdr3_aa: CASSLASEAFF

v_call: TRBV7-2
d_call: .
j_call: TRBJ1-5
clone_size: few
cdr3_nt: TGTGCCAGCAGCTTAGGACTAATTAGCAATCAGCCCCAGCATTTT
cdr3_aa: CASSLGLISNQPQHF

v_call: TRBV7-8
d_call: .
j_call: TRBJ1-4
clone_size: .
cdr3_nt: TGTGCCAGCAGCTTCTTGACAAATGAAAAACTGTTTTTT
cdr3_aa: CASSFLTNEKLFF

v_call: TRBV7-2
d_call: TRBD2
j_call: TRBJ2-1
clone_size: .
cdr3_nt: TGTGCCAGCAGCGCCTCGTTGAGCGGGGGGAGAGTCAATGAGCAGTTCTTC
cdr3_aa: CASSASLSGGRVNEQFF

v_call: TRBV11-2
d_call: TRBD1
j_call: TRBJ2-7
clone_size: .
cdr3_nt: TGTGCCAGCAGCCAACAGGGACAGGGTCCCTACGAGCAGTACTTC
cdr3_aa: CASSQQGQGPYEQYF

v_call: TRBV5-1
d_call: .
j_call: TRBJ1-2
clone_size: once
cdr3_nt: TGCGCCAGCAGCTTGCGGGGGGCAGACTATGGCTACACCTTC
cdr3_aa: CASSLRGADYGYTF

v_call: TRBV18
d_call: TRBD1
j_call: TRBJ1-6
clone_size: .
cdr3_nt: TGTGCCAGCTCACCTCGTCGACAGGGAGGCTATAATTCACCCCTCCACTTT
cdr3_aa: CASSPRRQGGYNSPLHF

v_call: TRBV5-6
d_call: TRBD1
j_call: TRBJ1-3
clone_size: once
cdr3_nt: TGTGCCAGCAGCTGGGACAGGGGAAACACCATATATTTT
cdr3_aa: CASSWDRGNTIYF

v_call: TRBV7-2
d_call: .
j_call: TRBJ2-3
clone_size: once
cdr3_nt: TGTGCCAGCAGCTTCCTAATGACAGGCTGGGCCCCGGATACGCAGTATTTT
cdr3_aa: CASSFLMTGWAPDTQYF

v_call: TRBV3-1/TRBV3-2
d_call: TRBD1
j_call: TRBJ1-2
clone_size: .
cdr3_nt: TGTGCCAGCAGCCAAGATGCACAGGGGGCGTTCGGCTACACCTTC
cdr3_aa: CASSQDAQGAFGYTF

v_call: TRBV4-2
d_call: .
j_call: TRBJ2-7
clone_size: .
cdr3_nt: TGTGCCAGCAGCCAAGATCGAATAGCATCCTACGAGCAGTACTTC
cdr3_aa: CASSQDRIASYEQYF

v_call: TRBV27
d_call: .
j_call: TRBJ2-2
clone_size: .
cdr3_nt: TGTGCCAGCAGTTTATCGAGGGCGTCGGACACCGGGGAGCTGTTTTTT
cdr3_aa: CASSLSRASDTGELFF

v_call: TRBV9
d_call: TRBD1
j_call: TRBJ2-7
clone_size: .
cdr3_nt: TGTGCCAGCAGCGTAGAAGCCCCGGGACAGGGTTCCTTGTACGAGCAGTACTTC
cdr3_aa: CASSVEAPGQGSLYEQYF

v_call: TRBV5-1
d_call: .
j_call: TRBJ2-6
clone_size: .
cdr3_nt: TGCGCCAGCAGCTTGCAGGGGACTGGGGCCAACGTCCTGACTTTC
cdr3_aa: CASSLQGTGANVLTF

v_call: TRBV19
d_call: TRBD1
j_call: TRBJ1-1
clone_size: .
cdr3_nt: TGTGCCAGTAGGGGACAGGGGGCGCGTCCTGAAGCTTTCTTT
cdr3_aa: CASRGQGARPEAFF

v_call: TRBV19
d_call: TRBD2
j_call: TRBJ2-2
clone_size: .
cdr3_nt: TGTGCCAGTAGTCTTGGGTACCGATCCCTAGCGGGGGGGCCTGGCGGGGAGCTGTTTTTT
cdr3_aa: CASSLGYRSLAGGPGGELFF

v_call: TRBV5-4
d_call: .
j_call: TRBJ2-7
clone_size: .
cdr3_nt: TGTGCCAGCAGCACTACAGGGATTGGGTCGTTCCAGTACTTC
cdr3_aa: CASSTTGIGSFQYF

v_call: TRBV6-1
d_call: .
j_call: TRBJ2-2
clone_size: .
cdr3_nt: TGTGCCAGCAGTGAAAAATTGGGGCTGGGAACCGGGGAGCTGTTTTTT
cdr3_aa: CASSEKLGLGTGELFF

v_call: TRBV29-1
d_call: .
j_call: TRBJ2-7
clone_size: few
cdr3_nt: TGCAGCGCCTGGACAGTTTCCTACGAGCAGTACTTC
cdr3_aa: CSAWTVSYEQYF

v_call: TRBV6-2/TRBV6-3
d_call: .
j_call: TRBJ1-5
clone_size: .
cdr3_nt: TGTGCCAGCAGTTTGGTGCCTCGTCTAAGTCAGCCCCAGCATTTT
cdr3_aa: CASSLVPRLSQPQHF

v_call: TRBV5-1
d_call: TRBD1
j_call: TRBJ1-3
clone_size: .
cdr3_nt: TGCGCCAGCAGCTTCCGGGACAGGGGCAGGAGGTCTGGAAACACCATATATTTT
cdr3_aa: CASSFRDRGRRSGNTIYF

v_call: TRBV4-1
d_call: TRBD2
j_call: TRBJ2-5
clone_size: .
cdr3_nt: TGCGCCAGCAGCCCCTGGACTAGCGGGGGGGCGAAGGAGACCCAGTACTTC
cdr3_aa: CASSPWTSGGAKETQYF

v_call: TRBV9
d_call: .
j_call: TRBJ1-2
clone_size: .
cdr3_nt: TGTGCCAGCAGCCTCGCCGGGGTATGGGGCTACACCTTC
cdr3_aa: CASSLAGVWGYTF

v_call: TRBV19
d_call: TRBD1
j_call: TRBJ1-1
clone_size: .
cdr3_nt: TGTGCCAGTAGAGAAAAAGGACAGGGAATCATGAACACTGAAGCTTTCTTT
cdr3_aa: CASREKGQGIMNTEAFF

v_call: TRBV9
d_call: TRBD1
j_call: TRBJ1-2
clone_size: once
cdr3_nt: TGTGCCAGCAGCACTCATCAACCGGGACAGGGTATATCAAAGGGCTACACCTTC
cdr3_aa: CASSTHQPGQGISKGYTF

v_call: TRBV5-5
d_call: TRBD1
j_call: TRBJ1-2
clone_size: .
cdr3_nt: TGTGCCAGCAGGCCCCGGGACAGGGATAACTATGGCTACACCTTC
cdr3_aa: CASRPRDRDNYGYTF

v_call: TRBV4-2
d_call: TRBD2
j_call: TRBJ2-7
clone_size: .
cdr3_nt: TGTGCCAGCAACCTAGCGGGGGGTTCGGAGCAGTACTTC
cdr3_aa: CASNLAGGSEQYF

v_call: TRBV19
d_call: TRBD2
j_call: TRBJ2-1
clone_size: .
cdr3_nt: TGTGCCAGTAGAAGCGGGGGGCAATACAATGAGCAGTTCTTC
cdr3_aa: CASRSGGQYNEQFF

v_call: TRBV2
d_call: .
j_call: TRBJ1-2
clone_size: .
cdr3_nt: TGTGCCACCTTCAAACGGGGGAACTATGGCTACACCTTC
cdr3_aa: CATFKRGNYGYTF

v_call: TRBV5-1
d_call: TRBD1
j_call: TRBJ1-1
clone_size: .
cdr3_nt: TGCGCCAGCAGCCCCGGGACAGGGGGGCGGACTGAAGCTTTCTTT
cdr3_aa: CASSPGTGGRTEAFF